This record covers a single T cell receptor (beta chain). 60 Vbeta and 13 Jbeta primers were used in PCR. The repertoire was sequenced with immunoSEQ multiplex PCR; TCRdb's copy has only in-frame clones and lacks some. The sample holds about 150,000 clones, approximately 80% seen once. The CDR3 spans 12 residues. Trimming removed 5 bases from V and 8 bases from J, with 10 bases in between. CDR1 MNHEY and CDR2 SVGAGI come from the germline V gene. This sample was included in a study of cytomegalovirus exposure and HLA in healthy donors. The chain links TRBV6-5 to TRBJ1-5; D not certain. Sequences were obtained from PBMCs. The receptor was derived from a woman aged 35 to 49 in good health and CMV-seropositive. The CDR3 DNA reads TGTGCCAGCAGTCCCGGTGGAGAGCCCCAGCATTTT. Protein: CASSPGGEPQHF.